This T cell receptor beta chain was identified during a study of shared clonotypes between healthy human individuals. General study points: The study drew on few donors, limiting represented genetic and exposure-history diversity. A generally larger estimated richness was seen in naive subsets than in memory subsets.

Of note for this clone: Antigen specificity is unknown.

Assay execution took place at the deep level. Libraries were prepared by immunoSEQ multiplex PCR; TCRdb keeps only in-frame clonotypes and omits some of them. The table records some 95,000 clones, approximately 63% of them present only once. Germline V gene data show CDR1 as SGHKS and CDR2 as YYEKEE (reference sequence). The CDR3 runs 14 residues. V lost 2 bases, J lost 0 bases, and 9 bases lay in between. The sample was memory CD8+ T cells sorted from blood. Subset noted: CD45RO+ cells pooled with CCR7-negative TemRA cells. The receptor was isolated from a man aged 30-40 years in good health. The chain combines TRBV5-5 with TRBJ2-7, with D tentatively TRBD2 (6 bases). CDR3 coding DNA: TGTGCCAGCAGCTTTAGCGGAGACTCCTACGAGCAGTACTTC. Translated, it gives CASSFSGDSYEQYF.